This T cell receptor beta chain was observed in a study of breast tumors, draining lymph nodes, adjacent tissues. General study findings and limits: Luminal-like breast cancer showed significantly higher tumor–nontumor repertoire similarity than basal-like. The lymph node origin of tumor T cells was framed as consistent with a hypothesis, not demonstrated. Most tumor T cells seemingly derive from lymph node, then expand in tumor.

TCRdb used MiXCR to reprocess the multiplex PCR reads, holding one entry per CDR3 protein. The data hold 140,000 to 150,000 distinct CDR3 sequences, with 30% to 35% observed a single time. With respect to this clonotype: Antigen: not known.

Axillary draining lymph nodes of breast cancer patients supplied the node samples. The CDR3 sequence is 13 residues long. Losses at the gene ends were 5 bases for V and 10 bases for J; bases not matched to a gene: 8. Looked up from germline, CDR1 is DFQATT and CDR2 is SNEGSKA (reference sequence). Sequencing was performed on axillary lymph node tissue. The rearrangement uses TRBV20-1 and TRBJ1-2; 12 bases map to TRBD1. The receptor was derived from a female donor with breast cancer. Some clones in this sample may be carry-over from other donors' samples. CDR3 DNA: TGCAGTGCTTCCGAGGGGACAGGGGGCATCTACACCTTC. This codes for CSASEGTGGIYTF.